The TCR beta chain described here comes from a study of long-term antiretroviral therapy in people with HIV. Study results and limitations: Controls exceeded HIV repertoires in CDR3 length range.

CDR3 length: 13 residues. Trimming removed 6 bases at V and 5 bases at J, with 13 bases between. CDR1 and CDR2 from the germline V gene are SGHTA and FQGTGA. An immunoSEQ assay, version v3.0, was performed at survey level. TCRdb keeps only in-frame clones here, not all; method: immunoSEQ multiplex PCR. The data show some 16,000 clones, approximately 80% seen once. As regards this clone: Antigen: not known.

The V call is TRBV7-3, the J call TRBJ1-1; the D is unclear. The material was unsorted PBMCs, obtained 0.1 years before starting antiretroviral therapy. This TCR was recovered from a man aged 18 to 29 with HIV. CDR3 coding DNA: TGTGCCAGCAGGAAGGTCCTAGGGACTGAAGCTTTCTTT. This gives the protein CASRKVLGTEAFF.